One T cell receptor beta chain is described in this entry. Its antigen is currently unknown. TCRdb recomputed calls from the reads with MiXCR, one row per CDR3 protein. Of 380,000 or so distinct CDR3 sequences in the sample, roughly a third are singletons; the top ten hold about 14%. This sample is part of a study of T cell repertoires in cytomegalovirus infection. Study summary: From public TCR beta signatures came an indication of both CMV infection and matching HLA type.

CDR1 is MNHEY, CDR2 SVGAGI, per germline. The junction had 12 bases not matched to a gene; V was cut back by 5 bases and J by 6 bases. CDR3 size: 16 residues. The clonotype originates from a human donor in good health (CMV status not recorded). Some clones in this sample may be carry-over from other donors' samples. Here the sequenced sample was cultured PBMCs, taken from culture after CMV antigen stimulation. The chain links TRBV6-5 to TRBJ2-2; 7 bases are shared with TRBD2. DNA for the CDR3: TGTGCCAGCAGTCAGGGTGGCGGGAGCGGTTCCGGGGAGCTGTTTTTT. Translation: CASSQGGGSGSGELFF.